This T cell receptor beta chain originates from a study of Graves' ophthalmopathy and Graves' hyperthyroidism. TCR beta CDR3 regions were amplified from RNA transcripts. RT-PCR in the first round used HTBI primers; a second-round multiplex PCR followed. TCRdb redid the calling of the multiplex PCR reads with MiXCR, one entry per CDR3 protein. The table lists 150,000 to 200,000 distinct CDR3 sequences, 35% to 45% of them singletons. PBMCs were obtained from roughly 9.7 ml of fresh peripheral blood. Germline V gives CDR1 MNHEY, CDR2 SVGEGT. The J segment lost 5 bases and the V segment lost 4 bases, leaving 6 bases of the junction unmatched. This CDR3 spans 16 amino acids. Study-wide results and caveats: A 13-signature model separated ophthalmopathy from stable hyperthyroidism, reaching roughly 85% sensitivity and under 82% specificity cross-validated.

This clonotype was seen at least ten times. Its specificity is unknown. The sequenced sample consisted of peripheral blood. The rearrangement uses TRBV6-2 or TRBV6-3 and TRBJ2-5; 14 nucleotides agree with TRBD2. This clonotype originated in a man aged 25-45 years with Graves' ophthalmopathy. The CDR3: CASSFRGLAGVETQYF. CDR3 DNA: TGTGCCAGCAGTTTCCGGGGACTAGCGGGAGTGGAGACCCAGTACTTC.